What follows describes a single T cell receptor beta chain. This sample was included in a study of cytomegalovirus exposure and HLA in healthy donors. The primer mix had 60 Vbeta and 13 Jbeta primers. The repertoire was sequenced with immunoSEQ multiplex PCR; TCRdb's copy has only in-frame clones and lacks some. This repertoire includes roughly 190,000 clones. From germline, CDR1 is MNHEY and CDR2 SMNVEV (reference sequence). V was shortened by 5 bases and J by 4 bases, with 14 bases between the two germline ends. The CDR3 is 14 residues long. The sequenced sample consisted of PBMCs. The TCR comes from a man aged 25 to 40 in good health and CMV-seronegative. This chain uses TRBV27 with TRBJ1-2; the D gene is possibly TRBD1 (6 bases). Here the CDR3 reads CASSLTGPGYGYTF. In DNA form, the CDR3 reads TGTGCCAGCAGTCTTACAGGGCCGGGCTATGGCTACACCTTC.